This entry features one T cell receptor (beta chain) sequence. The germline gives CDR1 SGDLS, CDR2 YYNGEE. The length of the CDR3 is 12 residues. V lost 4 bases to trimming and J lost 13 bases; unmatched junction nucleotides: 8. This sample is drawn from a study of blood T cell repertoires in COVID-19. Study information: Nucleic acid was either cDNA or gDNA, and it came from T cells, B-cell-depleted T cells, or PBMCs.

In the original analysis: The authors estimated nucleated cell counts from reference gene primer amplification. Measured with immunoSEQ multiplex PCR; TCRdb has only the in-frame clones, and not every one. That table furnishes V, J and clone size, whereas the DNA furnished D and trimming. This table holds a few hundred thousand clones, about 80% found once. Sequencing was done on a sample of peripheral blood. The chain uses TRBV9 and TRBJ2-1, with 7 bases identical to TRBD2. The sequence was obtained from a human donor in a cohort sampled during active COVID-19. Here the CDR3 DNA reads TGTGCCAGCAGCCCTGGACTAGTCGGTCAGTTCTTC. As protein: CASSPGLVGQFF.